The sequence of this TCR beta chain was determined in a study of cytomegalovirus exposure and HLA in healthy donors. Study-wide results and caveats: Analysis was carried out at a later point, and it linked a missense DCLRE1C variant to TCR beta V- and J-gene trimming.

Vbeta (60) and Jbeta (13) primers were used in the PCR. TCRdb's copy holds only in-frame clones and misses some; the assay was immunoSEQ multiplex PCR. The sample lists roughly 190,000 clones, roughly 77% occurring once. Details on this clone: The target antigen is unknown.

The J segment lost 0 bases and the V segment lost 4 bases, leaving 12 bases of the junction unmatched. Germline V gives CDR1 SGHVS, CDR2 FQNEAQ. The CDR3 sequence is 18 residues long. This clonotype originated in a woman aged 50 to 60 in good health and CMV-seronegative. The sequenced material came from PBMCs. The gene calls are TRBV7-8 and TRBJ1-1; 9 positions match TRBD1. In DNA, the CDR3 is TGTGCCAGCAGCTCGTCCCGACAGGGGGGACTCATGAACACTGAAGCTTTCTTT. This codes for CASSSSRQGGLMNTEAFF.